This TCR beta chain was profiled in a study of cytomegalovirus exposure and HLA in healthy donors. To note about this clone: What it binds is unknown.

Overall study findings and caveats: A later analysis linked a missense DCLRE1C variant to TCR beta V- and J-gene trimming. Reports indicate that TCR beta sequences accurately predicted the HLA-A and HLA-B alleles of most subjects. Most TCR sequences were seen very rarely across donors, but some public TCRs occurred in many.

Use of 60 Vbeta and 13 Jbeta primers characterized the PCR. Sequencing used immunoSEQ multiplex PCR; TCRdb keeps in-frame clones, though not all of them. Reported are approximately 150,000 clones; the ten largest clones contain approximately 0.88%. Each of the donors was a healthy bone marrow donor. The CDR3 runs to 15 residues. Germline V CDR1 and CDR2: SGHAT, FQNNGV. With 4 bases clipped from V and 0 bases from J, the junction kept 2 bases outside the gene matches. What was sequenced was PBMCs. The TCR sequence derives from a male donor in good health and CMV-seronegative. The chain combines TRBV11-2 with TRBJ2-7, with TRBD1 identical over 11 bases. The CDR3 spells CASSWGTGGSYEQYF. CDR3 DNA: TGTGCCAGCAGCTGGGGGACAGGGGGCTCCTACGAGCAGTACTTC.